This entry concerns a single T cell receptor beta chain. Its antigen specificity is not known. HCMV-specific IgG was detected in serum with a commercial ELISA kit to determine HCMV serostatus. Ficoll density gradient centrifugation was used to isolate peripheral blood mononuclear cells from blood. These data belong to a study of T cells expressing NK-cell markers (dated by TCRdb to between 2020 and 2021). General notes on the study: About 8 donors provided sorted CD3+CD56+NKG2C+, CD3+CD56+NKG2C- and CD3+CD56-NKG2C+ T-cell subsets, whose TCR beta-chain repertoires were profiled. Libraries were sequenced as 2 x 150 bp reads on Illumina HiSeq 2000/2500, MiSeq or NextSeq. All eight donors whose samples were sequenced were randomly selected healthy volunteers, three of them men and five women. Among the eight sequenced donors, seven were HCMV-seropositive and one was HCMV-seronegative.

Study-wide conclusions, independent of this receptor: Those dominant clonotypes were again the most abundant among CD3+CD56-NKG2C+ cells in a few donors, at about 25-65%. Whether the expanded NKG2C-expressing T cell clones were specific for HCMV antigens remained unclear. For 6 or 7 donors, the dominant CD3+CD56+NKG2C+ clonotypes were among the top 10 CD8+ clonotypes and accounted for 1.0-7.0% of CD8+ T cells.

Per the germline V gene, MNHNS is the CDR1 and SASEGT is the CDR2. The CDR3 runs 14 residues from the cysteine to the phenylalanine. Nucleotide data are not available. Sequencing was carried out with an Illumina HiSeq 2000. TCR beta cDNA libraries were prepared using 5'RACE template switching, which introduced a universal primer site and unique molecular identifiers. Synthesis of cDNA was primed from the TCR beta constant segment and was followed by two consecutive PCR amplification steps. The source study handled its data this way. MIGEC was used to demultiplex reads and group the reads by UMI, and MiTCR was used to assemble and quantify clonotypes. To remove erroneous sequences, TCR cDNA sequences were retained only when supported by two or more reads. The tcR package was used for downstream repertoire analysis, and clonotypes were matched across fractions by CDR3 nucleotide sequence plus V segment. VDJmatch was used to annotate antigen specificity against VDJdb, with one amino acid substitution in CDR3 permitted. After the reads were reprocessed by TCRdb, one entry was made per CDR3 protein sequence, with no DNA. The V and J calls follow TCRdb's processing rather than the paper's. The sample's clone listing holds 400,000 to 550,000 distinct CDR3 sequences. 7.3% of the sample is in the top ten clones.

The chain is made from TRBV6-1 and TRBJ2-1; the TCRdb call, TRBD1, lacks DNA for checking. The sequenced sample was blood T cells: a sorted CD56 or NKG2C T cell subset, CD4+ or CD8+ T cells, or bulk PBMC T cells (not recorded which). The receptor's source is a woman between 18 and 75 years old in good health. For the CDR3, the sequence is CASSRSGRIDEQFF.